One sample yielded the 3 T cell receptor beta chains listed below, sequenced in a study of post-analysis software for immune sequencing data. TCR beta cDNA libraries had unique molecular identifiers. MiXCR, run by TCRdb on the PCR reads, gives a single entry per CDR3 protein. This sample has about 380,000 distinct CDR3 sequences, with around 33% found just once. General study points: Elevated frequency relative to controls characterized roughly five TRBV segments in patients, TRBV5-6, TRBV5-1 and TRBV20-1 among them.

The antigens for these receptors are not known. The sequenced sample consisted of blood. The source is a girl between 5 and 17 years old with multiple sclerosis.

The CDR3 nucleotides read TGCAGTGCTCAGGGAGGGCGTCTAGCGGGGAACCTAGACACCGGGGAGCTGTTTTTT. Its protein is CSAQGGRLAGNLDTGELFF. The chain is built from TRBV20-1 and TRBJ2-2; TRBD2 matches at 9 bases. The CDR3 consists of 19 residues. Germline-derived CDR1 and CDR2 are DFQATT and SNEGSKA (reference sequence). Trimming removed 5 bases from V and 3 bases from J; junction bases left unmatched: 19.

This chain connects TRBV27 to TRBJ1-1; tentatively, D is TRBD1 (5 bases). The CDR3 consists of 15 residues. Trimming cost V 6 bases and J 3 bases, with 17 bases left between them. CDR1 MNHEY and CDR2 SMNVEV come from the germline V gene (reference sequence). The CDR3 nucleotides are TGTGCCAGCAGAAGGGGACTCACCTGGGACACTGAAGCTTTCTTT. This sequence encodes CASRRGLTWDTEAFF.

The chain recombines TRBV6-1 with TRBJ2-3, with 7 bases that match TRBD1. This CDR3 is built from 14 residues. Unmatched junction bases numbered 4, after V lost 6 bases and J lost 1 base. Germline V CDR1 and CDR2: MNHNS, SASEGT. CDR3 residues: CASSDGQGTDTQYF. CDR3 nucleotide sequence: TGTGCCAGCAGCGATGGACAGGGCACAGATACGCAGTATTTT.